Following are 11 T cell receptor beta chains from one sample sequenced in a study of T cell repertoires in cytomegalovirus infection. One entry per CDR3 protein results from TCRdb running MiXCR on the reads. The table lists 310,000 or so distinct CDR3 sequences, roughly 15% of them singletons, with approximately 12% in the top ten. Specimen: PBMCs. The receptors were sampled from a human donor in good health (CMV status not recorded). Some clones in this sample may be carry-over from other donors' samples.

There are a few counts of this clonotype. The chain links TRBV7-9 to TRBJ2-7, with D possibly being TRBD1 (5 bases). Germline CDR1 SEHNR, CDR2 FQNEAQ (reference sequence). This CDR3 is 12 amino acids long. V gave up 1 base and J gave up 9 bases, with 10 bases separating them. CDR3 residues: CASSLDWGGQYF. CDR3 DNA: TGTGCCAGCAGCTTAGACTGGGGCGGGCAGTACTTC.

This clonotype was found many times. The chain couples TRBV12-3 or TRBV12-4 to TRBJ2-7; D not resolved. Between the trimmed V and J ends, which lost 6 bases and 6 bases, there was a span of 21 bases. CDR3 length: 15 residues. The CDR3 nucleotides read TGTGCCAGCAGCACGTCGGACCCGGTAGGGTCCGAGCAGTACTTC. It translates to CASSTSDPVGSEQYF.

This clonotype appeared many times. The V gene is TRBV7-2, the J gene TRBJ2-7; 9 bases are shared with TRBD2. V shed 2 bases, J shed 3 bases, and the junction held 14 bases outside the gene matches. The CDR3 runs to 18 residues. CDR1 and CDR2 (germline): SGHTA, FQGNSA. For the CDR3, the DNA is TGTGCCAGCAGCTTAACGGCGGGGACTAGCTTGTTCGGCTACGAGCAGTACTTC. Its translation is CASSLTAGTSLFGYEQYF.

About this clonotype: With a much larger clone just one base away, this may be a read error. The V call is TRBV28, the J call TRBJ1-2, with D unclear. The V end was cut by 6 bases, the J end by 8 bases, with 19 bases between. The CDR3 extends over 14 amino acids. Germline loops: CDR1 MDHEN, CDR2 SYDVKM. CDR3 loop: CASRTQGGLVGYTF. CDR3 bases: TGTGCCAGCAGAACACAAGGAGGGCTTGTGGGCTACACCTTC.

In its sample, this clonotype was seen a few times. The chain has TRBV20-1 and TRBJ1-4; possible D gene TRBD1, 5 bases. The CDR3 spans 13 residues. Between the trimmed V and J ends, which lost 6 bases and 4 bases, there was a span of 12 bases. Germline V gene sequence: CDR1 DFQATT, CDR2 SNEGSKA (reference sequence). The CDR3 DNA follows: TGCAGTGCACGCCGGGGGATTAATGAAAAACTGTTTTTT. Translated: CSARRGINEKLFF.

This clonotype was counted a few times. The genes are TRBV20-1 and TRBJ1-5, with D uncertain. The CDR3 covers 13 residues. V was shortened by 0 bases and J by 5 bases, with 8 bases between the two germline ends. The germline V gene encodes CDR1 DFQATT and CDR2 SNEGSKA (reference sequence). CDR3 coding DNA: TGCAGTGCTAGAGATGCAGGAGATCAGCCCCAGCATTTT. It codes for CSARDAGDQPQHF.

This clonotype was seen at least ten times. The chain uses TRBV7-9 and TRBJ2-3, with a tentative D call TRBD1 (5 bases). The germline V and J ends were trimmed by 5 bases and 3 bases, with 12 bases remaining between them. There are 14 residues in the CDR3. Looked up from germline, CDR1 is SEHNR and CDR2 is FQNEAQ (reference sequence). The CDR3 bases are TGTGCCAGCAGCCTCCGACAGTCTACAGATACGCAGTATTTT. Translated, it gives CASSLRQSTDTQYF.

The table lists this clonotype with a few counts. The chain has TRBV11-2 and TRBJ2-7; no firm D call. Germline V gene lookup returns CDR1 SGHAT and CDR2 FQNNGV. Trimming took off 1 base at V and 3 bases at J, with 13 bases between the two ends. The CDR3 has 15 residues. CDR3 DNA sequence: TGTGCCAGCAGCTTAGGTCGGTCCTACGGCTACGAGCAGTACTTC. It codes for CASSLGRSYGYEQYF.

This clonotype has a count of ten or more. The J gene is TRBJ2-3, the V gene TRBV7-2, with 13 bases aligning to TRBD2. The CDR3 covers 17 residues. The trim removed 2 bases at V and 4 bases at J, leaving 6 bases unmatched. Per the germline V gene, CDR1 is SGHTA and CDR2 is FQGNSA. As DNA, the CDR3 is TGTGCCAGCAGCTTACTCTCTGGACTAGCGGGAGCAGATACGCAGTATTTT. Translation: CASSLLSGLAGADTQYF. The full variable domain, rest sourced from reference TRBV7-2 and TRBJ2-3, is GAGVSQSPSNKVTEKGKDVELRCDPISGHTALYWYRQSLGQGLEFLIYFQGNSAPDKSGLPSDRFSAERTGGSVSTLTIQRTQQEDSAVYLCASSLLSGLAGADTQYFGPGTRLTVL.

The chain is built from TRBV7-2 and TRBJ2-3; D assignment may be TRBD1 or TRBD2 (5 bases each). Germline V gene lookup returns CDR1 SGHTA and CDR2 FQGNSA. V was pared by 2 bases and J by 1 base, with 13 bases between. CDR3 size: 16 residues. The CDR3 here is CASSLSEGLGTDTQYF. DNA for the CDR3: TGTGCCAGCAGCTTATCTGAGGGGCTCGGCACAGATACGCAGTATTTT.

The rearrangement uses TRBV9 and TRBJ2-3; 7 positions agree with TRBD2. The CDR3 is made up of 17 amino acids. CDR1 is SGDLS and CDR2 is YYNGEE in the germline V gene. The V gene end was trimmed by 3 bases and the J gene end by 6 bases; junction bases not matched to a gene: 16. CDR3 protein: CASSAHGAGGGGDTQYF. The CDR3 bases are TGTGCCAGCAGCGCCCATGGGGCTGGTGGGGGGGGGGATACGCAGTATTTT.